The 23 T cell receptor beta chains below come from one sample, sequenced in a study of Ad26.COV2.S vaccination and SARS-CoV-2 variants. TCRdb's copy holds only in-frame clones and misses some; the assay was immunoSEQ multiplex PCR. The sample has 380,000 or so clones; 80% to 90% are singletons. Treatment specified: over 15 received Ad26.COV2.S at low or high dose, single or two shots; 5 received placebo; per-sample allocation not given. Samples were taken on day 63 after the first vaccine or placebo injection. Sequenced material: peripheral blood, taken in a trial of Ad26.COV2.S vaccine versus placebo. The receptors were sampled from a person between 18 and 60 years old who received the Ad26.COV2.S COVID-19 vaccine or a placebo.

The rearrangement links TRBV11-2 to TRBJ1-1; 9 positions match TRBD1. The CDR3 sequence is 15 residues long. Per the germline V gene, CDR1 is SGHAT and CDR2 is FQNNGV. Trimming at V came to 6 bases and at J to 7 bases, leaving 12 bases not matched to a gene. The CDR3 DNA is TGTGCCAGCAGGTCGGGACAGGGCGGGGATGGTGAAGCTTTCTTT. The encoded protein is CASRSGQGGDGEAFF.

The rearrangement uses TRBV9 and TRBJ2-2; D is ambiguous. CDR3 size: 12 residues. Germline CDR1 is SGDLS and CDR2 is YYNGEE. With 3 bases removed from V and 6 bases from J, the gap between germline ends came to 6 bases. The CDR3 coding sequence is TGTGCCAGCAGCGGGTTCCCCGGGGAGCTGTTTTTT. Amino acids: CASSGFPGELFF. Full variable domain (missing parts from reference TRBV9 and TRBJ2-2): DSGVTQTPKHLITATGQRVTLRCSPRSGDLSVYWYQQSLDQGLQFLIQYYNGEERAKGNILERFSAQQFPDLHSELNLSSLELGDSALYFCASSGFPGELFFGEGSRLTVL.

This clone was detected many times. The CDR3 DNA reads TGCGCCAGCAGCCAAGTTTGGACTAGCTCTTCCAATGAGCAGTTCTTC. This codes for CASSQVWTSSSNEQFF. The chain carries TRBV4-1 and TRBJ2-1; 8 bases align to TRBD2. Trimming removed 1 base from V and 6 bases from J; junction bases left unmatched: 8. The CDR3 sequence is 16 residues long. Germline V gene data show CDR1 as MGHRA and CDR2 as YSYEKL.

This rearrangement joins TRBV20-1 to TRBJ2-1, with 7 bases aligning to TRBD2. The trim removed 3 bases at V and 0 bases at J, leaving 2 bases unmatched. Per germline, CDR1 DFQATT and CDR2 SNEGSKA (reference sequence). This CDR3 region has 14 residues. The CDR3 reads CSASGGSSYNEQFF. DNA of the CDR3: TGCAGTGCTAGTGGCGGGAGCTCCTACAATGAGCAGTTCTTC.

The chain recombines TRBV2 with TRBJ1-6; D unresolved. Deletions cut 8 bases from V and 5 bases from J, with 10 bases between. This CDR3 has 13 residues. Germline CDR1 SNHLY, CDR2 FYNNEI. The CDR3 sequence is CASAGMNNSPLHF. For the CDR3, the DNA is TGTGCCAGCGCTGGAATGAATAATTCACCCCTCCACTTT.

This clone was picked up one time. The CDR3 protein is CASSQARTEGEQYF. The CDR3 nucleotides are TGTGCCAGCAGCCAGGCCCGGACAGAGGGCGAGCAGTACTTC. The chain combines TRBV3-1 (or the pseudogene TRBV3-2) with TRBJ2-7; tentative D call: TRBD1 (6 bases). Trimming removed 3 bases at V and 6 bases at J, with 15 bases between. The CDR3 extends over 14 amino acids. Germline CDR1 is LGHDT and CDR2 is YNNKEL (reference sequence).

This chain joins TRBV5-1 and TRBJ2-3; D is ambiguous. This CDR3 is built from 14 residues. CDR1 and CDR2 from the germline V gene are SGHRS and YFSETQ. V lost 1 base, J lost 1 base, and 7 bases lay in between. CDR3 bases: TGCGCCAGCAGCTTGTTTTCCGGCACAGATACGCAGTATTTT. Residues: CASSLFSGTDTQYF.

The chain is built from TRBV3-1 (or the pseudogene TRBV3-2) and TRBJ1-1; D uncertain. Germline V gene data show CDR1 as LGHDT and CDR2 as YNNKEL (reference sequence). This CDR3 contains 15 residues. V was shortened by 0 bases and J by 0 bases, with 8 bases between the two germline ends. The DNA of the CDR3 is TGTGCCAGCAGCCAAGAAGCCATAGTGAACACTGAAGCTTTCTTT. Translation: CASSQEAIVNTEAFF.

CDR3 sequence: CASSPQGSSPLHF. The CDR3, as DNA: TGTGCCAGCAGCCCCCAAGGAAGCTCACCCCTCCACTTT. The J gene is TRBJ1-6, the V gene TRBV12-3 or TRBV12-4; D is unresolved. The ends were cut back, 6 bases at V and 10 bases at J, with 13 bases in the middle. The CDR3 has 13 amino acids.

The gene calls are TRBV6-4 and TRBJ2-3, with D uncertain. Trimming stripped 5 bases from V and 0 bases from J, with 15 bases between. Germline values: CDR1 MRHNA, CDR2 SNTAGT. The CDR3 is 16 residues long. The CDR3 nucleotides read TGTGCCAGCAGTCTCCAAGGTCGCCCTAGCACAGATACGCAGTATTTT. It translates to CASSLQGRPSTDTQYF.

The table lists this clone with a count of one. The CDR3 spells CASSLTNAEAFF. As DNA, the CDR3 is TGTGCCAGCAGCTTGACAAACGCTGAAGCTTTCTTT. The chain is built from TRBV7-9 and TRBJ1-1; D unresolved. Germline CDR1 reads SEHNR; CDR2 reads FQNEAQ (reference sequence). CDR3 length equals 12 residues. The V and J ends lost 3 bases and 6 bases respectively, with 8 bases between them.

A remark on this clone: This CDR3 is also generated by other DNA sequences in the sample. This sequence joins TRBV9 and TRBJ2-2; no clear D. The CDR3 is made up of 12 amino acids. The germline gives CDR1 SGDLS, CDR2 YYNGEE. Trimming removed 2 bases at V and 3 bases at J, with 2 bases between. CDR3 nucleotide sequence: TGTGCCAGCAGCGTCGACACCGGGGAGCTGTTTTTT. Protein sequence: CASSVDTGELFF.

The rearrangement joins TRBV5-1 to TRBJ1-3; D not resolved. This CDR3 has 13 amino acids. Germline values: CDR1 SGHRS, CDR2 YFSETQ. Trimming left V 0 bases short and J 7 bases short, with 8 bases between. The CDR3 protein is CASSLDGLNTIYF. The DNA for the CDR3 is TGCGCCAGCAGCTTGGACGGGTTGAACACCATATATTTT.

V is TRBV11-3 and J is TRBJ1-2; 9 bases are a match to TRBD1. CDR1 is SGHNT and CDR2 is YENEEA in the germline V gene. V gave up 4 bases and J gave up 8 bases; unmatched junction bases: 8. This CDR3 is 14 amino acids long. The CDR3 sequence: CASSYLRDRDGYTF. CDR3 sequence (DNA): TGTGCCAGCAGCTACCTTAGGGACAGGGACGGCTACACCTTC.

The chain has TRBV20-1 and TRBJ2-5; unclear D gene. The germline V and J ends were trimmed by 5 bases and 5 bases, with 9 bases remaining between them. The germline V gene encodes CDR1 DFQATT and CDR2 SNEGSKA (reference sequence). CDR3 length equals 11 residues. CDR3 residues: CSARTWETQYF. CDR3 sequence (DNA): TGCAGTGCTCGAACCTGGGAGACCCAGTACTTC.

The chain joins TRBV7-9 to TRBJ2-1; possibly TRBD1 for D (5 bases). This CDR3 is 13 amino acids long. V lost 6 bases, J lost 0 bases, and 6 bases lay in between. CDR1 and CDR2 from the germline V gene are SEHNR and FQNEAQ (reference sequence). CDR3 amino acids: CASRQDSYNEQFF. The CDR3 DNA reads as TGTGCCAGCAGACAGGACTCCTACAATGAGCAGTTCTTC. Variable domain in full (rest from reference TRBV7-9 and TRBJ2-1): DTGVSQNPRHKITKRGQNVTFRCDPISEHNRLYWYRQTLGQGPEFLTYFQNEAQLEKSRLLSDRFSAERPKGSFSTLEIQRTEQGDSAMYLCASRQDSYNEQFFGPGTRLTVL.

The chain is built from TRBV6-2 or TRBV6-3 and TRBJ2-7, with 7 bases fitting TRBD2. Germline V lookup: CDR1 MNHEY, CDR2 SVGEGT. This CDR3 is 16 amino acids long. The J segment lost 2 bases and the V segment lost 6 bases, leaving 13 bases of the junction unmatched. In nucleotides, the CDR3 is TGTGCCAGCAGCCCTGGAAGGGCTAGCGGTGCCTACGAGCAGTACTTC. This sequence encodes CASSPGRASGAYEQYF.

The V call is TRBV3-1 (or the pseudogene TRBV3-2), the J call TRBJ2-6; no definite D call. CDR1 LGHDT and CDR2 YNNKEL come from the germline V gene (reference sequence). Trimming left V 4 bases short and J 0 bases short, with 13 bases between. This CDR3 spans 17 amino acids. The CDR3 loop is CASSLGEAHSGANVLTF. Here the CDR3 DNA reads TGTGCCAGCAGCCTCGGTGAGGCCCACTCTGGGGCCAACGTCCTGACTTTC.

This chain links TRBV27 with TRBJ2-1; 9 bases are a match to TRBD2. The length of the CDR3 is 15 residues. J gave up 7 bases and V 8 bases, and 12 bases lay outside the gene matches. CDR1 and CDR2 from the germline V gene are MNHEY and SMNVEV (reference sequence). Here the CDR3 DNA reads TGTGCCAGCCGAGCATACGCGGGGGGGAGAAATGAGCAGTTCTTC. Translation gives CASRAYAGGRNEQFF.

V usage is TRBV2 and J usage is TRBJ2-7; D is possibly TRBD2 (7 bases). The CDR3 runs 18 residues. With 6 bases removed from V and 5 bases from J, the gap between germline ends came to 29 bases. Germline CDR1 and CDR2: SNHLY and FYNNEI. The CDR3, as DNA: TGTGCCAGCAGCTCAAACAGGGACATCGGCGGGAGCCCACACGAGCAGTACTTC. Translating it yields CASSSNRDIGGSPHEQYF.

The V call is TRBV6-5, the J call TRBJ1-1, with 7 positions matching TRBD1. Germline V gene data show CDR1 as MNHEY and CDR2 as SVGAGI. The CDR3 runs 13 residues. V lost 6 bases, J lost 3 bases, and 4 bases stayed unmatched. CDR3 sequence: CASRQQGYTEAFF. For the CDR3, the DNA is TGTGCCAGCAGACAACAGGGGTACACTGAAGCTTTCTTT.

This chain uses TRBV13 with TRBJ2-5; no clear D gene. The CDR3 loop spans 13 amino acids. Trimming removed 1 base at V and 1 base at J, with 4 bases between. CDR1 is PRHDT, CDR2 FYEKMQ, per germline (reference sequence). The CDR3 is CASSLDSQETQYF. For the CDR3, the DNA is TGTGCCAGCAGCTTAGACTCCCAAGAGACCCAGTACTTC.

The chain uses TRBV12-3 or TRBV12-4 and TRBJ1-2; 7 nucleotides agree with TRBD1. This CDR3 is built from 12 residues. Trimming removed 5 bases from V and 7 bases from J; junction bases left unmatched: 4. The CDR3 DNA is TGTGCCAGCAGTAGGGGGCTGGGTGGCTACACCTTC. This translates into CASSRGLGGYTF.